This T cell receptor beta chain appears in the sequencing data of a study of shared clonotypes between healthy human individuals. Background on the study: The study drew on two women and a few men aged 18 to 49 as donors. Each donor had three CD4 naive, three CD4 memory, two CD8 naive and one CD8 memory plate.

Here immunoSEQ multiplex PCR was the method, and the copy in TCRdb shows in-frame clones only, minus some. Found here are about 2.2 million clones, 93% of them singletons; the top ten hold around 1.7%. Naive CD8 isolation took CD45RO-negative cells positively selected for CCR7 and excluded terminally differentiated effector memory CD45RA+ cells. Sequenced: naive CD8+ T cells from PBMCs. The TCR was taken from a man aged 18 to 35 in good health. Some clones in this sample may be carry-over from other donors' samples.

CDR3 DNA: TGTGCCAGCAGCCCTGGGACATTCCAGGGGTCCGAAAAACTGTTTTTT. This sequence encodes CASSPGTFQGSEKLFF. The chain is built from TRBV7-6 and TRBJ1-4, with a weak D call TRBD1 (6 bases). Germline-derived CDR1 and CDR2 are SGHVS and FNYEAQ. V lost 5 bases to trimming and J lost 8 bases, with 21 bases between them. The CDR3 runs to 16 residues.